The clone carrying this TCR beta chain was picked up many times. TCRdb re-called the 5' RACE reads with MiXCR, one entry per CDR3 protein. The sample gives 75,000 to 90,000 distinct CDR3 sequences, about 15% of which show up once; 4.5% to 7% is in the top ten. This record comes from a study of early T cells in non-severe SARS-CoV-2 infection. The germline CDR1 and CDR2 sequences are MDHEN and SYDVKM. The CDR3 is made up of 15 amino acids. Trimming took off 3 bases at V and 8 bases at J, with 18 bases between the two ends. The origin of this receptor is an adult who was a healthcare worker with PCR-confirmed SARS-CoV-2 infection or an uninfected control (not recorded which). Sequencing was done on a sample of whole blood. This chain links TRBV28 with TRBJ2-3; D uncertain. CDR3 DNA: TGTGCCAGCAGTTTTGCACTCTCCCCGTTGGGTACGCAGTATTTT. This translates into CASSFALSPLGTQYF. The variable domain in full, with the rest retrieved from reference TRBV28 and TRBJ2-3, is DVKVTQSSRYLVKRTGEKVFLECVQDMDHENMFWYRQDPGLGLRLIYFSYDVKMKEKGDIPEGYSVSREKKERFSLILESASTNQTSMYLCASSFALSPLGTQYFGPGTRLTVL.